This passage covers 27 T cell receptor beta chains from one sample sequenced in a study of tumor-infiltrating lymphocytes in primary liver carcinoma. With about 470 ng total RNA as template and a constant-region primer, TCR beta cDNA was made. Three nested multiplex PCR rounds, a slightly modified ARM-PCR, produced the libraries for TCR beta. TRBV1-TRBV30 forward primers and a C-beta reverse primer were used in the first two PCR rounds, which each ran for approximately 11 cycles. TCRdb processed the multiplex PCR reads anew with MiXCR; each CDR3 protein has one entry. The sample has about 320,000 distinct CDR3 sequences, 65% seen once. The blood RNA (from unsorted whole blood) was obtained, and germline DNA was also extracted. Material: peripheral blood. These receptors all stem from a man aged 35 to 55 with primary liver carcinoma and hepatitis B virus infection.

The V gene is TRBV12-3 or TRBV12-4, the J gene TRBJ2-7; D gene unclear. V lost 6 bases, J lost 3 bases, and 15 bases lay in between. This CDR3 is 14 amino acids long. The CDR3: CASRSTIRGYEQYF. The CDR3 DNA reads TGTGCCAGCAGATCAACAATACGTGGCTACGAGCAGTACTTC.

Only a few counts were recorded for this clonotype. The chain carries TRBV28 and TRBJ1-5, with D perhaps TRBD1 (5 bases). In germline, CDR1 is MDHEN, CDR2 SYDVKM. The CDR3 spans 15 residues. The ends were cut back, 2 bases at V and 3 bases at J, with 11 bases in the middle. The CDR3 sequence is CASSLSGGFNQPQHF. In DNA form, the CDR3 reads TGTGCCAGCAGTTTAAGCGGGGGATTCAATCAGCCCCAGCATTTT.

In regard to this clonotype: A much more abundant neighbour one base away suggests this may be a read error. The CDR3 loop is CARSRQGDGITF. CDR3 coding DNA: TGTGCCAGAAGCCGCCAGGGTGACGGAATCACCTTC. The rearrangement links TRBV6-6 to TRBJ1-2, with a tentative D call TRBD1 (5 bases). Germline V gene sequence: CDR1 MNHNY, CDR2 SVGAGI (reference sequence). CDR3 length equals 12 residues. V was pared by 9 bases and J by 13 bases, with 21 bases between.

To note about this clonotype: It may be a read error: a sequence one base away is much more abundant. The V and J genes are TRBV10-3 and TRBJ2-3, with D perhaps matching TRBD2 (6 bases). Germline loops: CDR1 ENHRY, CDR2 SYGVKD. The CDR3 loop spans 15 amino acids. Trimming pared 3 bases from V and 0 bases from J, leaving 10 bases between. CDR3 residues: CAISDGGTSTDTQYF. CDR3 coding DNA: TGTGCCATCAGTGATGGGGGGACTAGCACAGATACGCAGTATTTT.

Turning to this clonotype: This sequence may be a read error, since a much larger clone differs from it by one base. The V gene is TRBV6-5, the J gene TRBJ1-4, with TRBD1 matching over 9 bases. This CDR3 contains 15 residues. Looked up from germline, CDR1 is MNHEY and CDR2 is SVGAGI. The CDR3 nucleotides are TGTGTCAGCAGCAATACCGGACAGGGGACTGAAAAACTGTTTTTT. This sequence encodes CVSSNTGQGTEKLFF.

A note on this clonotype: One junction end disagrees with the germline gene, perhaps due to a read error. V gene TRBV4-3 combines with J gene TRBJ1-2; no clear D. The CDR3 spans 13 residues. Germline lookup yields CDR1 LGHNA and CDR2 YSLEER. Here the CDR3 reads CASSQDPVYRYTF. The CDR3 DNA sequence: TGCGCCAGCAGCCAAGATCCGGTCTATCGCTACACCTTC.

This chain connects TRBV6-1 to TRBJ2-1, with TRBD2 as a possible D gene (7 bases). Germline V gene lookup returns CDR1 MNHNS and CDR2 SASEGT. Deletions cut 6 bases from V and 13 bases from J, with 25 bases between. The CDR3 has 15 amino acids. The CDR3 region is CASSPTGWGGGEQFF. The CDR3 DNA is TGTGCCAGCAGCCCTACAGGGTGGGGAGGGGGTGAACAGTTCTTC.

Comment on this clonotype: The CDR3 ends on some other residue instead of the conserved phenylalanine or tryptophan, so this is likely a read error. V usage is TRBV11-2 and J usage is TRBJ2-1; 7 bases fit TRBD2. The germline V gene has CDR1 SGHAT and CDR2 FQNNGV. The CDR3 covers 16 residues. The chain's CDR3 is CASSLMKLAHYNEQFS. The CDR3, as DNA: TGCGCCAGCAGCTTAATGAAACTAGCGCACTACAATGAGCAGTTCTCC.

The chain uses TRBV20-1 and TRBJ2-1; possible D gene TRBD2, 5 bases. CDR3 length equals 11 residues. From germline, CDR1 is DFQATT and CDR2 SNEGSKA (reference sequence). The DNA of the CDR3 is TGCACCTCCCTTAGGACTAATGAGCAGTTCTTC. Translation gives CTSLRTNEQFF.

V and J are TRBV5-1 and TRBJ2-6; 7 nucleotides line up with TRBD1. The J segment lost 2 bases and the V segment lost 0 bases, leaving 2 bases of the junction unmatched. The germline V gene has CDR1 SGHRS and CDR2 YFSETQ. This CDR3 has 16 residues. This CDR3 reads CASSLADRAGANVLTF. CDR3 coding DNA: TGCGCCAGCAGCTTGGCTGACAGGGCTGGGGCCAACGTCCTGACTTTC.

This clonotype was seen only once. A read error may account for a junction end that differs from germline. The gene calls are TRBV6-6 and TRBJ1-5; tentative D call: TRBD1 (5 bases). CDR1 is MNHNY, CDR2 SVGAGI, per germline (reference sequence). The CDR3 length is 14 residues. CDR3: CASSYLQGNQHQHF. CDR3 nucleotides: TGTGCCAGCAGTTACTTGCAGGGAAATCAGCACCAGCATTTT.

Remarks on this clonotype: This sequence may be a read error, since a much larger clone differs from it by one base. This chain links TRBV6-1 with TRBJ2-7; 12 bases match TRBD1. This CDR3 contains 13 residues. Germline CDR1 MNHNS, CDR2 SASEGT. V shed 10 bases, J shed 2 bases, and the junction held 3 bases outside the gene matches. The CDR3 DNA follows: TGTGCCACCGGGGACAGGGGGCCCTACGAGCAGTACTTC. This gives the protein CATGDRGPYEQYF.

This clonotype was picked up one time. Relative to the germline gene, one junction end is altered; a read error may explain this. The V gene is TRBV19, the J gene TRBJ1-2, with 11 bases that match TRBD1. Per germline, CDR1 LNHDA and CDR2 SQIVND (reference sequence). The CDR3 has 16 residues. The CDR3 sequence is CASSPGQGALNYGYIF. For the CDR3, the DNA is TGTGCCAGTAGTCCCGGACAGGGGGCTCTGAACTATGGCTACATCTTC.

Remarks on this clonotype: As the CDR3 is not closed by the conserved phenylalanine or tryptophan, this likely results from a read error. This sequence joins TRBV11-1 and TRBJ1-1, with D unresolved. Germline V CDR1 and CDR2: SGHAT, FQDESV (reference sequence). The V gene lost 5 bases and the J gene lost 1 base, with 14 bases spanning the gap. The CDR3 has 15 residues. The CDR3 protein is CASSVDRNKNTEAFI. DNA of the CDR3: TGTGCCAGCAGCGTCGACCGGAACAAGAACACTGAAGCTTTCATT.

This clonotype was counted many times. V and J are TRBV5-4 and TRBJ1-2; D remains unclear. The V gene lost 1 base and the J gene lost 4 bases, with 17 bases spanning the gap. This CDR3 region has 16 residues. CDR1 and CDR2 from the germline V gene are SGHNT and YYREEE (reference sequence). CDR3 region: CASSLRIEQPVYGYTF. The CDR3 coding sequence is TGTGCCAGCAGCTTGAGAATCGAACAGCCCGTCTATGGCTACACCTTC.

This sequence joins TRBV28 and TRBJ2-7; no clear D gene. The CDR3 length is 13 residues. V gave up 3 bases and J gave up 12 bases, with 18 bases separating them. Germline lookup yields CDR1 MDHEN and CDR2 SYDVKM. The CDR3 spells CASSFSTVLKRYF. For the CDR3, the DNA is TGTGCCAGCAGTTTCTCGACGGTACTGAAGCGGTACTTC. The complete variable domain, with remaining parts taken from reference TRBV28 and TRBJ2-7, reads DVKVTQSSRYLVKRTGEKVFLECVQDMDHENMFWYRQDPGLGLRLIYFSYDVKMKEKGDIPEGYSVSREKKERFSLILESASTNQTSMYLCASSFSTVLKRYFGPGTRLTVT.

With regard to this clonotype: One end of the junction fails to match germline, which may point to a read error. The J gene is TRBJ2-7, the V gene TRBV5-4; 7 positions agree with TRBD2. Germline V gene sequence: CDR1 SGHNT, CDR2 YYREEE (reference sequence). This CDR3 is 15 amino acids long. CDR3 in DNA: TGTGCCAGCAGCTCTATTAGCGGGCTTACCTACGAGCAATACTTC. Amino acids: CASSSISGLTYEQYF.

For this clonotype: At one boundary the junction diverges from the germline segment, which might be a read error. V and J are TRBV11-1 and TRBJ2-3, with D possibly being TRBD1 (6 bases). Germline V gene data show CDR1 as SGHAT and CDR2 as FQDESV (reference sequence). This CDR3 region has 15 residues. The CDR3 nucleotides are TGTGCCAGCAGCCCGGGGCAGGGGCTCACAGATATGCAGTATTTT. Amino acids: CASSPGQGLTDMQYF.

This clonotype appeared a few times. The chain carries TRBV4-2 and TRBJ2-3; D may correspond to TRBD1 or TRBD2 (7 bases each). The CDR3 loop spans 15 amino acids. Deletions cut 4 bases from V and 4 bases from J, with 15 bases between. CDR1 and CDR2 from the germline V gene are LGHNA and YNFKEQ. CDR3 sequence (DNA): TGTGCCAGCAGCCCAGGGGGGGGGCGGTCAGATACGCAGTATTTT. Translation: CASSPGGGRSDTQYF.

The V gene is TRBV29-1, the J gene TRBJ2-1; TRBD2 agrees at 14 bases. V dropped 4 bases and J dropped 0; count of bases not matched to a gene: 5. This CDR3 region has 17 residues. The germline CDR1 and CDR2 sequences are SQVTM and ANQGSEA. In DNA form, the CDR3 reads TGCAGCGTTGCCGCCGGGACTAGCGGGAGCTCCTACAATGAGCAGTTCTTC. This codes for CSVAAGTSGSSYNEQFF.

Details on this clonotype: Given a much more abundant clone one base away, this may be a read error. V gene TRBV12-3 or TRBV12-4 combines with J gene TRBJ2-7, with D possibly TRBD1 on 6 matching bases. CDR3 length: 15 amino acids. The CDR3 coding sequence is TGTGCCAGCAGTTCCCCACGACAGGCCTCCTACGAGCGGTACTTC. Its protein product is CASSSPRQASYERYF.

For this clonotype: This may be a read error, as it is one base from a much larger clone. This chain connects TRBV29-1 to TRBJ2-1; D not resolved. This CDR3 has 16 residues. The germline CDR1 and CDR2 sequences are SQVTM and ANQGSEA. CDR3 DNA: TGCATCGTTGAAGATAGGGTCAGAGGCCAGAACAATGAGCAGTTCTTC. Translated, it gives CIVEDRVRGQNNEQFF.

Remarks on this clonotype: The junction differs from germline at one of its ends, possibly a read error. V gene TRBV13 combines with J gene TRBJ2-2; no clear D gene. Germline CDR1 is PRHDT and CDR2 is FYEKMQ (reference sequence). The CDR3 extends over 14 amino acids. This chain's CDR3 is CVSSPTLPTGELFF. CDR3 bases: TGTGTCAGCAGCCCGACGTTACCCACCGGGGAGCTGTTTTTT.

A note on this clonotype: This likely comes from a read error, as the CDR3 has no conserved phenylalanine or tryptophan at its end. CDR3 protein: CTSGLTSVNTEAFS. The CDR3 DNA reads TGTACCAGCGGGTTGACAAGCGTGAACACTGAAGCTTTCTCT. The chain links TRBV11-2 to TRBJ1-1; D unclear. This CDR3 comprises 14 residues. Germline loops: CDR1 SGHAT, CDR2 FQNNGV.

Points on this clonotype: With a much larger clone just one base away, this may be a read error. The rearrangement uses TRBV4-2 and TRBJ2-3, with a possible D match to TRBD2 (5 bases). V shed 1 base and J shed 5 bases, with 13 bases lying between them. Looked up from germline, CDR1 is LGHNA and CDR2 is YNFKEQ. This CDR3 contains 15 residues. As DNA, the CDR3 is TGTGCCAGCAGCCAAGGAGCGAGAGGAGGAGATACGCAGTATTTT. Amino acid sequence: CASSQGARGGDTQYF.

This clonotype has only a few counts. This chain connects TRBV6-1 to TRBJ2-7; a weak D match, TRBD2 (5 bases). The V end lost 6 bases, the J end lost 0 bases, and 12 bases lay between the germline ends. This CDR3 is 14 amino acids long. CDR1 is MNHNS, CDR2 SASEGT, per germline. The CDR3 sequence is CASRADPPSYEQYF. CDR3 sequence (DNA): TGTGCCAGCAGAGCGGACCCCCCCTCCTACGAGCAGTACTTC.

CDR3 residues: CASSIGTAVDEKLFF. The CDR3 DNA reads TGTGCCAGCAGCATAGGGACCGCCGTGGATGAAAAACTGTTTTTT. The chain uses TRBV11-2 and TRBJ1-4; maybe TRBD1 (5 bases). Germline CDR1 SGHAT, CDR2 FQNNGV. Deletions cut 5 bases from V and 6 bases from J, with 16 bases between. The CDR3 runs 15 residues. Using reference TRBV11-2 and TRBJ1-4 for the parts outside the CDR3, the full variable domain is EAGVAQSPRYKIIEKRQSVAFWCNPISGHATLYWYQQILGQGPKLLIQFQNNGVVDDSQLPKDRFSAERLKGVDSTLKIQPAKLEDSAVYLCASSIGTAVDEKLFFGSGTQLSVL.